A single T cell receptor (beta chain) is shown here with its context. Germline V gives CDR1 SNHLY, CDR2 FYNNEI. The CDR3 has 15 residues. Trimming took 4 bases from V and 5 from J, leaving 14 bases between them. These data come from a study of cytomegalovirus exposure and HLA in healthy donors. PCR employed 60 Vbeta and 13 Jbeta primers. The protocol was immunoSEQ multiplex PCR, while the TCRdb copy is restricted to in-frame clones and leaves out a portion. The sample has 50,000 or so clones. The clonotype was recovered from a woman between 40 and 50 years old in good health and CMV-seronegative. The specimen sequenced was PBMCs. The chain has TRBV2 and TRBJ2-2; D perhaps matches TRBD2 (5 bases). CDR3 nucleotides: TGTGCCAGCAGTGTTCGGTCCCCGGGGACCGGGGAGCTGTTTTTT. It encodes CASSVRSPGTGELFF.